This TCR beta chain was sequenced in a study of long-term antiretroviral therapy in people with HIV. Samples were assayed with immunoSEQ v3.0 at survey level. The data were produced by immunoSEQ multiplex PCR, yet TCRdb's version contains in-frame clones alone and is incomplete. This table holds approximately 29,000 clones, 85% to 90% found once. Germline V lookup: CDR1 SGHTA, CDR2 FQGNSA. CDR3 length equals 16 residues. V was clipped by 2 bases and J by 3 bases; unmatched bases: 7. The source was unsorted PBMCs, collected 0.5 years after starting antiretroviral therapy. The chain is built from TRBV7-2 and TRBJ1-5; TRBD1 matches at 7 bases. The clonotype originates from a woman in her late teens or twenties with HIV. This CDR3 is CASSLHRQGDNQPQHF. In nucleotides, the CDR3 is TGTGCCAGCAGCTTACATAGACAGGGAGACAATCAGCCCCAGCATTTT.